The present TCR beta chain was sequenced within a study of response to subunit inactivated influenza vaccine. This clonotype occurred many times. Its antigen is as yet unknown. From the RT-PCR reads, TCRdb called clonotypes with MiXCR, one entry per CDR3 protein. The sample holds hundreds of thousands of distinct CDR3 sequences, approximately 17% seen once. Study observations and caveats: Authors suggested seasonal influenza vaccinations each recruit few new T cells.

V shed 3 bases and J shed 5 bases, with 11 bases lying between them. CDR1 and CDR2 (germline): SNHLY, FYNNEI. The CDR3 totals 14 residues. V and J are TRBV2 and TRBJ1-5; D uncertain. The receptor was derived from a man aged 50 to 59 who received an inactivated influenza vaccine. The sequencing used PBMCs from blood, collected around 5 days after vaccination. This chain's CDR3 is CASSDPGWHQPQHF. The CDR3 coding sequence is TGTGCCAGCAGTGACCCCGGGTGGCATCAGCCCCAGCATTTT.